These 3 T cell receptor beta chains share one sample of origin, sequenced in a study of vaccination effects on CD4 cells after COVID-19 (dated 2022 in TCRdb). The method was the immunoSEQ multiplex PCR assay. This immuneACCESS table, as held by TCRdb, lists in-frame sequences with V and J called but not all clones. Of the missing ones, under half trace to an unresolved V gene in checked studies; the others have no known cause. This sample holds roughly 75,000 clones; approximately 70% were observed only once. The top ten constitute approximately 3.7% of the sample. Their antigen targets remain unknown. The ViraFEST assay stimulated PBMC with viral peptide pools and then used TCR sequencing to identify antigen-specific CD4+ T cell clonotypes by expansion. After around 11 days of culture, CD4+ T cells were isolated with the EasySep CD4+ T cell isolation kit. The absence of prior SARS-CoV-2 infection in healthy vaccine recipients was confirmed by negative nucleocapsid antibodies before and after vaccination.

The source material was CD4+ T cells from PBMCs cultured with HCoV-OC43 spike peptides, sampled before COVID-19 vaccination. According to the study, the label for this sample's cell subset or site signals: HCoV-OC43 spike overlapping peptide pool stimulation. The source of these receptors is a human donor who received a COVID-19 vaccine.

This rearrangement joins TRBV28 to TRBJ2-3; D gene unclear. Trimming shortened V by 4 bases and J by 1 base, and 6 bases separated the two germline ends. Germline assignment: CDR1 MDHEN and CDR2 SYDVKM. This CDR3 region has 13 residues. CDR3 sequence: CASSSPGTDTQYF. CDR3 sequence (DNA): TGTGCCAGCAGTTCCCCTGGCACAGATACGCAGTATTTT.

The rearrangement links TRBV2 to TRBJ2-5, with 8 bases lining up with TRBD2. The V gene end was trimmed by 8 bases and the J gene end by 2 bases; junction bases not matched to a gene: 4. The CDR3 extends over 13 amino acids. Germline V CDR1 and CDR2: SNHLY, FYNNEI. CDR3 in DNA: TGTGCCAGCCACCGGGGGGGTCAAGAGACCCAGTACTTC. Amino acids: CASHRGGQETQYF. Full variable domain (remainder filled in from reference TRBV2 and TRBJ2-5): EPEVTQTPSHQVTQMGQEVILRCVPISNHLYFYWYRQILGQKVEFLVSFYNNEISEKSEIFDDQFSVERPDGSNFTLKIRSTKLEDSAMYFCASHRGGQETQYFGPGTRLLVL.

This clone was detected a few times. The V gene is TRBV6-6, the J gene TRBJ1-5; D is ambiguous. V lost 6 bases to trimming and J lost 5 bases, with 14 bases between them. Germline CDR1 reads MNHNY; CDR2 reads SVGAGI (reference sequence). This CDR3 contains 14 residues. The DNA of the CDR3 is TGTGCCAGCAGACCCTCATACAGATATCAGCCCCAGCATTTT. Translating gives CASRPSYRYQPQHF.